This T cell receptor (beta chain) was recorded in a study of blood T cell repertoires in COVID-19. Study-level information: COVID-19 samples collected from the United States, Italy and Spain covered acute and convalescent phases. T cells, B-cell-depleted T cells, or PBMCs provided the cDNA or gDNA that served as material.

Original methodology: By means of reference gene primer amplification, nucleated cell counts were estimated. Assay: immunoSEQ multiplex PCR; the TCRdb copy retains only in-frame clones and omits some. From that table come the V and J calls and clone size; the DNA was used to work out D and trimming. This table has about 300,000 clones, roughly 87% appearing once. This clone turned up a few times. Germline V gives CDR1 SGHNT, CDR2 YYREEE (reference sequence). The CDR3 is made up of 14 amino acids. Trimming took 7 bases from V and 2 from J, leaving 15 bases between them. The rearrangement joins TRBV5-4 to TRBJ1-2; D remains ambiguous. The sequence came from a man in his late teens or twenties with active or convalescent COVID-19. The sample was peripheral blood. The CDR3 loop reads CASGPATRNYGYTF. CDR3 coding DNA: TGTGCCAGCGGGCCCGCTACCAGGAACTATGGCTACACCTTC.